This T cell receptor beta chain was recovered during a study of human versus mouse CDR3 diversity and MHC coevolution. Study results and limitations: The lowest clonal inequality scores came from two of three human donors. On average, humans showed more CDR3 deletions and insertions than mice.

This table comes from immunoSEQ multiplex PCR, and its TCRdb copy is limited to in-frame clones, with some not included. This table has some 60,000 clones, about 94% appearing once. Comment on this clone: Its specificity is not known.

The length of the CDR3 is 14 residues. V was cut by 0 bases and J by 6 bases, with 11 bases left in between. Germline assignment: CDR1 SGDLS and CDR2 YYNGEE. This sequence joins TRBV9 and TRBJ2-3, with a weak D call TRBD1 (6 bases). The receptor was derived from a person aged 55 to 69 in good health. What was sequenced was naive CD4+ T cells from blood. Subset here: CD45RO-negative CD62L-positive naive CD4 T cells. The DNA for the CDR3 is TGTGCCAGCAGCGTAGGTAGTCAGGGGGATACGCAGTATTTT. It yields the protein CASSVGSQGDTQYF.